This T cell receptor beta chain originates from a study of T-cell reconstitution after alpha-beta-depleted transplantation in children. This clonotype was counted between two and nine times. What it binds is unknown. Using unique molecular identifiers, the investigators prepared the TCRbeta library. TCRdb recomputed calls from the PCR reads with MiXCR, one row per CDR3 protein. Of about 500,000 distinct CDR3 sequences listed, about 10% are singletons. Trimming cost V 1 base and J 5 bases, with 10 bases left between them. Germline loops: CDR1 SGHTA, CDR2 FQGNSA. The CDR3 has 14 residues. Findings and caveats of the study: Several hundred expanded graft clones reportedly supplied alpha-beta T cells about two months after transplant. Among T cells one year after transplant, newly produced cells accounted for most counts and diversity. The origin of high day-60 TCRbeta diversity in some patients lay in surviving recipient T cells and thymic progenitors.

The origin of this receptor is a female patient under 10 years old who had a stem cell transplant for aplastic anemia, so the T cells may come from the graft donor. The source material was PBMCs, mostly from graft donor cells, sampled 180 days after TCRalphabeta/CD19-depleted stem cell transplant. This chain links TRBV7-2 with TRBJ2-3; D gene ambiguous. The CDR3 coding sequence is TGTGCCAGCAGCTTAGTATCGGGCAAAGATACGCAGTATTTT. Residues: CASSLVSGKDTQYF.